This TCR beta chain was identified in a study of T-cell reconstitution after alpha-beta-depleted transplantation in children. With V trimmed by 3 bases and J by 5 bases, 6 bases remained unmatched. This CDR3 contains 14 residues. Looked up from germline, CDR1 is SGHRS and CDR2 is YFSETQ. A TCRbeta library incorporating unique molecular identifiers was prepared. TCRdb used MiXCR to reprocess the PCR reads, holding one entry per CDR3 protein. The sample lists roughly 120,000 distinct CDR3 sequences; around 23% were seen once. This clonotype was picked up a small number of times. The rearrangement links TRBV5-1 to TRBJ2-7, with 9 bases identical to TRBD2. The clonotype was recovered from a male patient between 2 and 10 years old who had a stem cell transplant for chronic granulomatous disease, so the T cells may come from the graft donor. This specimen consisted of PBMCs, mostly from graft donor cells, obtained 180 days after TCRalphabeta/CD19-depleted stem cell transplant. The CDR3 sequence is CASSSRTSVDEQYF. The CDR3 DNA reads as TGCGCCAGCAGCTCAAGGACTAGCGTTGACGAGCAGTACTTC.